The 13 T cell receptor beta chains below all came from one sample that was sequenced in a study of blood T cell repertoires in COVID-19. Clones were read by immunoSEQ multiplex PCR, and TCRdb kept only the in-frame ones, dropping some. Of roughly 150,000 clones in the sample, around nine tenths were seen once. Sequenced: peripheral blood. The receptors were gathered from a woman aged 70 to 79 with COVID-19, enrolled during active disease.

This clone has a single count. The chain combines TRBV19 with TRBJ1-5, with a possible D match to TRBD1 (6 bases). With 4 bases removed from V and 6 bases from J, the gap between germline ends came to 19 bases. The CDR3 length is 16 residues. Germline lookup yields CDR1 LNHDA and CDR2 SQIVND (reference sequence). The CDR3 region is CASSKGTREGTQPQHF. The CDR3, as DNA: TGTGCCAGTAGTAAGGGGACAAGGGAGGGTACTCAGCCCCAGCATTTT.

This chain joins TRBV6-2 or TRBV6-3 and TRBJ2-3; 8 bases match TRBD1. Germline V gene lookup returns CDR1 MNHEY and CDR2 SVGEGT. The junction had 5 bases not matched to a gene; V was cut back by 2 bases and J by 4 bases. This CDR3 contains 15 residues. CDR3 sequence reads: CASSYGQGASDTQYF. CDR3 DNA sequence: TGTGCCAGCAGTTACGGGCAGGGGGCCTCAGATACGCAGTATTTT.

The chain is built from TRBV7-9 and TRBJ1-5; 8 bases map to TRBD1. CDR1 SEHNR and CDR2 FQNEAQ come from the germline V gene (reference sequence). After removal of 5 bases from V and 2 bases from J, the junction contained 8 bases not matched to a gene. The CDR3 consists of 16 residues. Here the CDR3 DNA reads TGTGCCAGCAGCCAAGGACAGGGTGGTGGCAATCAGCCCCAGCATTTT. Translated, it gives CASSQGQGGGNQPQHF.

This chain links TRBV5-1 with TRBJ2-2, with 7 nucleotides matching TRBD2. Germline V gene lookup returns CDR1 SGHRS and CDR2 YFSETQ. The CDR3 is made up of 14 amino acids. V dropped 6 bases and J dropped 0; count of bases not matched to a gene: 2. The CDR3 protein is CASKAGSNTGELFF. In DNA form, the CDR3 reads TGCGCCAGCAAAGCGGGATCGAACACCGGGGAGCTGTTTTTT.

This chain joins TRBV12-5 and TRBJ2-5, with D possibly TRBD2 on 6 matching bases. The CDR3 covers 14 residues. The V end was cut by 6 bases, the J end by 1 base, with 12 bases between. Germline V gives CDR1 LGHNT, CDR2 FRNRAP. CDR3 coding DNA: TGTGCTAGTGGCCGTGGGACTGCCCAAGAGACCCAGTACTTC. Translated, it gives CASGRGTAQETQYF.

The chain uses TRBV7-9 and TRBJ1-5; no definite D call. Trimming took off 1 base at V and 4 bases at J, with 5 bases between the two ends. The CDR3 has 13 residues. From germline, CDR1 is SEHNR and CDR2 FQNEAQ (reference sequence). The CDR3 DNA is TGTGCCAGCAGCTTAGGAGCGAATCAGCCCCAGCATTTT. This encodes CASSLGANQPQHF. Using reference TRBV7-9 and TRBJ1-5 for the parts outside the CDR3, the full variable domain is DTGVSQNPRHKITKRGQNVTFRCDPISEHNRLYWYRQTLGQGPEFLTYFQNEAQLEKSRLLSDRFSAERPKGSFSTLEIQRTEQGDSAMYLCASSLGANQPQHFGDGTRLSIL.

The rearrangement joins TRBV21-1 to TRBJ1-2. TRBV21-1 has pseudogene status. The CDR3 contains 17 residues. The CDR3 is CASSKLERRKMVYGYTF. The CDR3 coding sequence is TGTGCCAGCAGCAAACTTGAGCGGCGCAAAATGGTCTATGGCTACACCTTC.

The chain links TRBV27 to TRBJ1-5; D possibly corresponds to TRBD1 (6 bases). The V and J ends lost 0 bases and 1 base respectively, with 10 bases between them. The CDR3 loop spans 16 amino acids. Germline lookup yields CDR1 MNHEY and CDR2 SMNVEV (reference sequence). The CDR3 is CASSLSAGASNQPQHF. CDR3 nucleotides: TGTGCCAGCAGTTTATCGGCAGGGGCGAGCAATCAGCCCCAGCATTTT.

This clone was recorded only once. The J gene is TRBJ2-5, the V gene TRBV7-2, with no clear D. V lost 0 bases and J lost 5, with 10 bases in between. There are 14 residues in the CDR3. Germline V CDR1 and CDR2: SGHTA, FQGNSA. CDR3 loop: CASSLAASRETQYF. The CDR3 DNA reads as TGTGCCAGCAGCTTAGCAGCCTCCCGGGAGACCCAGTACTTC.

The chain links TRBV5-1 to TRBJ1-3; maybe TRBD1 (5 bases). CDR1 and CDR2 from the germline V gene are SGHRS and YFSETQ. V was trimmed by 0 bases and J by 4 bases, leaving 11 bases between them. The length of the CDR3 is 15 residues. CDR3 bases: TGCGCCAGCAGCTTGGTGGCAGGGCTAGGAAACACCATATATTTT. It encodes CASSLVAGLGNTIYF.

The chain employs TRBV5-6 and TRBJ2-7; the D gene is possibly TRBD2 (6 bases). The CDR3 spans 14 residues. Trimming removed 5 bases at V and 6 bases at J, with 18 bases between. CDR1 and CDR2 (germline): SGHDT, YYEEEE. The CDR3 nucleotides read TGTGCCAGCAGTGGGGGTCCCCTGGGGGGCGAGCAGTACTTC. This translates into CASSGGPLGGEQYF.

The V and J genes are TRBV21-1 and TRBJ2-3; the table's TRBD1 call for D was not verified on the DNA. TRBV21-1 is designated a pseudogene. CDR3 length: 15 residues. CDR3 sequence: CASSPDRQLTDTQYF. DNA of the CDR3: TGTGCCAGCAGTCCGGACAGGCAACTCACAGATACGCAGTATTTT.

The chain recombines TRBV6-6 with TRBJ1-1, with D possibly being TRBD1 (5 bases). CDR1 is MNHNY, CDR2 SVGAGI, per germline (reference sequence). V was shortened by 2 bases and J by 5 bases, with 18 bases between the two germline ends. The CDR3 loop spans 16 amino acids. The CDR3 protein is CASSYTLNDRATEAFF. DNA of the CDR3: TGTGCCAGCAGTTACACTCTCAACGACAGAGCTACTGAAGCTTTCTTT.